This T cell receptor beta chain was identified in a study of memory CD4+ T cells and cytomegalovirus serostatus (dated by TCRdb to the late 2010s). Regarding the study in general: A total of some 35 healthy Belgian adults, of whom 9 were CMV seropositive and about 24 were CMV seronegative, were included in the cohort. To replicate a published TCR-based CMV serostatus classifier, the study sequenced CD4+ memory TCRbeta repertoires from a Belgian cohort whose cytomegalovirus serostatus was known.

Genomic DNA was extracted from sorted cells with the Quick-DNA Microprep Kit. Amplification of TCRbeta DNA was done with the immunoSEQ hsTCRbeta kit, following the protocol from the manufacturer. An Illumina MiSeq instrument was used to sequence the TCRbeta libraries. In the paper's pipeline: Removing out-of-frame sequences left a few million distinct TCRbeta sequences, an average of approximately 61,000 per individual. Each individual was scored according to the count of over 150 previously reported CMV-associated TCRbeta sequences and the total productive distinct TCRbeta count. A beta-binomial model was reimplemented in Python, and scikit-learn random forests with default parameters were trained on US cohort data. Classifier performance on the Belgian cohort was reported as the median AUC with percentile confidence intervals calculated over 10,000 bootstrap iterations. The table comes from immuneACCESS by way of TCRdb, which keeps in-frame sequences with V and J called. Part of the clones is missing from these tables; in studies checked, under half for an unresolved V gene and the rest for unknown reasons. That table supplies the V and J calls and clone size; D and trimming were determined from the DNA. This sample has about 44,000 clones in its table, and 79% of those were observed once. Roughly 1.1% of the sample is taken by the ten largest.

This clone was recorded once. No antigen is known for it. The sample holds no much larger clone one base away, and base qualities are not on file. Summary of the overall study and its limitations: CMV serostatus prediction reached a median bootstrapped AUC of roughly 0.96 with the original framework and approximately 0.92 with a US-trained random forest. Results were interpreted as suggesting that the CMV-associated TCR signature is largely present in the CD4+ memory repertoire. Unlike the original study, which covered naive and memory CD4+ and CD8+ populations, the Belgian study sequenced only CD4+CD45RO+ memory cells. On the Belgian cohort, the classifier built on the original framework reached a median bootstrapped AUC of nearly 0.96, with a 95% CI of 0.76-1.00. Among the 150 or so previously reported CMV-associated TCRbeta sequences, roughly 68 showed up in the CD4+ memory repertoires, with each one found in between one and five individuals.

Trimming accounts for 7 bases at V and 8 bases at J, while the number of junction bases matched to no gene is 12. Reading from cysteine to phenylalanine, the CDR3 counts 13 amino acids. Just CDR3 DNA is preserved here, 39 bases in frame from base 1. CDR1 and CDR2 are read off the germline V gene (reference sequence) as GTSNPN and SVGIG. Single viable CD3+CD4+CD8-CD45RO+ cells were sorted as memory CD4+ T cells on a FACSAria II. CMV serostatus was assessed using a Roche Elecsys assay, by which serum IgG against CMV pp150, pp28, p38 and p52 was detected. After thawing, total CD4+ T cells were enriched by positive selection with CD4 magnetic microbeads. Samples originated from another study that specifically interrogated the CD4+ T cell memory repertoire. Peripheral blood mononuclear cells were isolated and cryopreserved according to standard operating procedures, and serum was stored at -80 degrees C. The staining used CD3-PerCP (BW264/56), CD4-APC (RPA-T4), CD45RO-PE (UCHT1) and CD8-Pacific Orange (3B5) antibodies, and Sytox blue was used to exclude non-viable cells.

Sequenced: memory CD4+ T cells from blood. Rearrangement joined TRBV30 to TRBJ1-2, and 8 bases in between align with TRBD1. This TCR came from an adult in good health and CMV-seronegative. The CDR3 amino acid sequence is: CALPGQGVLGYTF. Read as DNA, the sequence is TGTGCCTTACCTGGACAGGGTGTCCTCGGCTACACCTTC.